The clone carrying this T cell receptor beta chain was observed a single time. What it binds is unknown. The record originates from a study of siplizumab effects on memory and regulatory T cells. Notes on the study in general: Whether the proliferating Tregs (from siplizumab cultures) were suppressive was not confirmed.

Assayed TCR templates numbered 80,000 to 100,000 for each sample. Produced via immunoSEQ multiplex PCR; TCRdb's table is partial and in-frame only. The table records about 120,000 clones, roughly 94% of them present only once. The CDR3 covers 14 residues. Per the germline V gene, CDR1 is SGHRS and CDR2 is YFSETQ. Losses at the gene ends were 2 bases for V and 4 bases for J; bases not matched to a gene: 5. V is TRBV5-1 and J is TRBJ1-1, with 7 nucleotides matching TRBD1. The sample was non-Treg CD4+ T cells sorted from blood. The receptor was derived from a human donor in good health. This CDR3 is CASSFGGGTTEAFF. The DNA of the CDR3 is TGCGCCAGCAGCTTCGGAGGGGGCACCACTGAAGCTTTCTTT.